This record concerns one T cell receptor (beta chain) sequence. The antigen is unknown. Specimens obtained from alopecia areata patients comprised lesional scalp punch biopsies and peripheral blood. This sample is part of a study of CD8+ T cells in alopecia areata. As for the study in general: At a dose of 5 to 10 mg twice daily, oral tofacitinib was given to treated patients.

Study outcomes and limitations: Sequenced scalp T cells also include alphabeta T cells resident in normal skin. Elevated clonality characterized lesional scalp relative to normal scalp, particularly in alopecia totalis/universalis.

Extracted from the samples, RNA was reverse transcribed into cDNA to serve as the sequencing template. Profiled with immunoSEQ multiplex PCR; TCRdb holds only in-frame clones, not every one. The repertoire holds fewer than 200,000 clones, 59% seen once, with roughly 14% in the top ten. CDR3 size: 16 residues. V was pared by 4 bases and J by 3 bases, with 10 bases of the junction left unmatched. Germline CDR1 is SGHDN and CDR2 is FVKESK. J is TRBJ2-3 and V is TRBV14; 7 bases match TRBD1. The source was CD4+ T cells sorted from blood, collected at week 0. The receptor comes from a human donor with alopecia areata. CDR3 residues: CASSRRGPGGTDTQYF. Here the CDR3 DNA reads TGTGCCAGCAGCCGCCGGGGTCCAGGGGGAACAGATACGCAGTATTTT.